This TCR beta chain was captured in a study of identical twins. Study findings and constraints: Abundant cord blood beta clonotypes carried fewer insertions; memory repertoires showed none.

The V gene lost 4 bases and the J gene lost 5 bases, with 20 bases spanning the gap. The CDR3 sequence is 16 residues long. CDR1 and CDR2 from the germline V gene are SGHTA and FQGNSA. Healthy Caucasians provided all donations. With template switching, a universal primer site was added, and the cDNA carried unique molecular identifiers. In TCRdb, the 5' RACE reads were re-called with MiXCR into one record per CDR3 protein. The sample records hundreds of thousands of distinct CDR3 sequences, 12% being singletons. Concerning this clonotype itself: The target antigen is unknown.

These records were also assigned to another study, of yellow fever vaccine responses in identical twins.

This receptor was obtained from a woman between 18 and 30 years old in good health. The chain recombines TRBV7-2 with TRBJ1-2; tentative D call: TRBD1 (5 bases). The material sequenced was PBMCs. Here the CDR3 reads CASSYTGGPFWYGYTF. CDR3 DNA sequence: TGTGCCAGCAGCTACACGGGGGGACCCTTTTGGTATGGCTACACCTTC.